The 12 T cell receptor beta chains in this list originate from one sample, sequenced in a study of vaccination and CD4 T cells after COVID-19. Cultured CD4+ T-cell DNA underwent Oncomine TCR Beta short-read sequencing. Via MiXCR, TCRdb re-called the PCR reads, giving one row per CDR3 protein. The sample has about 18,000 distinct CDR3 sequences, just under 80% seen once. These receptors lack a known antigen. Treatment indicated: roughly 10-day PBMC culture with coronavirus spike peptide pools or control peptides (ViraFEST assay). Source: CD4+ T cells from blood, cultured in vitro, taken after SARS-CoV-2 vaccination. These receptors came from a human donor who received a COVID-19 vaccine.

The chain is built from TRBV11-1 and TRBJ1-2; D unclear. Trimming took off 3 bases at V and 4 bases at J, with 9 bases between the two ends. This CDR3 has 13 amino acids. Germline V gene sequence: CDR1 SGHAT, CDR2 FQDESV (reference sequence). CDR3 sequence: CASSLARGYGYTF. DNA of the CDR3: TGTGCCAGCAGCTTGGCCCGGGGCTATGGCTACACCTTC.

This clonotype was counted a few times. J is TRBJ2-5 and V is TRBV30, with a weak D call TRBD2 (6 bases). V was cut by 1 base and J by 7 bases, with 19 bases left in between. This CDR3 region has 15 residues. Germline values: CDR1 GTSNPN, CDR2 SVGIG (reference sequence). CDR3 sequence (DNA): TGTGCCTGGAGTGCTGGTCTAGCGCAGGTGGGGACCCAGTACTTC. Its protein product is CAWSAGLAQVGTQYF.

CDR3 residues: CASGGTGKSGANVLTF. As DNA, the CDR3 is TGTGCCAGCGGTGGGACAGGGAAGTCTGGGGCCAACGTCCTGACTTTC. The chain has TRBV6-1 and TRBJ2-6; the match to TRBD1 covers 9 bases. The germline gives CDR1 MNHNS, CDR2 SASEGT. The CDR3 length is 16 residues. V trimming: 8 bases; J trimming: 1 base; junction bases outside the gene matches: 6.

The chain carries TRBV9 and TRBJ2-3, with D possibly being TRBD1 or TRBD2 (6 bases each). In germline, CDR1 is SGDLS, CDR2 YYNGEE. The CDR3 extends over 16 amino acids. Trimming left V 0 bases short and J 1 base short, with 12 bases between. CDR3 DNA: TGTGCCAGCAGCGTAGAATCGAGGGGGGGCACAGATACGCAGTATTTT. The encoded protein is CASSVESRGGTDTQYF.

J is TRBJ1-5 and V is TRBV6-5; D is unresolved. Germline lookup yields CDR1 MNHEY and CDR2 SVGAGI. This CDR3 has 12 residues. Trimming shortened V by 3 bases and J by 4 bases, and 4 bases separated the two germline ends. The CDR3 loop is CASSYGNQPQHF. The CDR3 DNA is TGTGCCAGCAGTTATGGTAATCAGCCCCAGCATTTT.

This clonotype was seen more than once but under ten times. The V gene is TRBV20-1, the J gene TRBJ1-6; 7 bases match TRBD1. V lost 6 bases to trimming and J lost 11 bases; unmatched junction nucleotides: 19. Germline CDR1 DFQATT, CDR2 SNEGSKA (reference sequence). The length of the CDR3 is 16 residues. CDR3 sequence reads: CSAVRDSGGSKTPLHF. The DNA of the CDR3 is TGCAGTGCAGTACGGGACAGCGGCGGATCGAAGACACCCCTCCACTTT.

This chain joins TRBV6-1 and TRBJ2-4, with 9 bases matching TRBD1. Germline CDR1 reads MNHNS; CDR2 reads SASEGT. The CDR3 runs to 18 residues. Trimming cost V 4 bases and J 0 bases; bases outside gene matches: 10. The CDR3 spells CASSGPDRGYLAKNIQYF. For the CDR3, the DNA is TGTGCCAGCAGTGGACCGGACAGGGGTTATTTAGCCAAAAACATTCAGTACTTC.

Only one count was recorded for this clonotype. This chain uses TRBV2 with TRBJ1-4, with D perhaps TRBD1 (5 bases). CDR3 length equals 14 residues. Germline V gene data show CDR1 as SNHLY and CDR2 as FYNNEI. The V end lost 3 bases, the J end lost 7 bases, and 12 bases lay between the germline ends. CDR3 region: CASSEGHSPEKLFF. CDR3 in DNA: TGTGCCAGCAGTGAGGGGCATTCACCTGAAAAACTGTTTTTT.

This chain uses TRBV30 with TRBJ1-6, with D unresolved. The V end was cut by 1 base, the J end by 8 bases, with 12 bases between. Per germline, CDR1 GTSNPN and CDR2 SVGIG (reference sequence). This CDR3 region has 14 residues. The CDR3 DNA sequence: TGTGCCTGGAGTGCCCTCTCTATGGATTCACCCCTCCACTTT. It is translated as CAWSALSMDSPLHF.

The chain joins TRBV5-4 to TRBJ1-6; unclear D gene. CDR1 and CDR2 (germline): SGHNT, YYREEE (reference sequence). The CDR3 loop spans 11 amino acids. V was clipped by 6 bases and J by 14 bases, with 12 bases between them. CDR3 sequence (DNA): TGTGCCAGCACCCCCAGCAGAGCCCTCCACTTT. It encodes CASTPSRALHF.

The chain couples TRBV21-1 to TRBJ1-2; TRBD1 is the table's D call, not checked against the DNA. TRBV21-1 is tagged as a pseudogene. The CDR3 contains 14 residues. The CDR3 protein is CASSKRRGRSGYTF. The CDR3 region has the DNA TGTGCCAGCAGCAAAAGAAGGGGTCGCAGTGGCTACACCTTC.

This chain connects TRBV30 to TRBJ1-6, with unresolved D. Germline CDR1 GTSNPN, CDR2 SVGIG (reference sequence). Between the trimmed V and J ends, which lost 3 bases and 9 bases, there was a span of 21 bases. The CDR3 consists of 16 residues. This chain's CDR3 is CAWRKRVPEGSSPLHF. The CDR3 region has the DNA TGTGCCTGGAGGAAAAGGGTCCCCGAGGGTAGTTCACCCCTCCACTTT.